This T cell receptor (beta chain) originates from a study of OX40 agonist ivuxolimab in advanced cancers. Overall study context: Ivuxolimab, an agonistic anti-OX40 (CD134) antibody, was given to patients. Partial responses were achieved by three patients, of whom one had hepatocellular carcinoma and two had cutaneous melanoma.

V shed 6 bases, J shed 0 bases, and the junction held 6 bases outside the gene matches. This CDR3 is built from 15 residues. Germline V gene sequence: CDR1 SNHLY, CDR2 FYNNEI. For this clone: Its specificity is unknown.

Clones were sequenced by immunoSEQ multiplex PCR, and TCRdb holds only the in-frame ones, with some missing. The table lists about 48,000 clones, approximately 85% of them singletons, with 7.5% to 10% in the top ten. Study observations and caveats: Among the lowest peripheral clonal expansion occurred in 0.1-3.0 mg/kg partial responders. Specificity for antigen went undetermined in the expanded peripheral T cells.

The sequencing used CD4+ or CD8+ T cells sorted from blood, collected in a trial of the OX40 agonist ivuxolimab. This TCR was sampled from an adult with an advanced solid tumor such as melanoma, head and neck, liver or kidney cancer. The chain recombines TRBV2 with TRBJ2-3, with 7 nucleotides matching TRBD2. The CDR3 loop reads CASSPYSGSTDTQYF. DNA for the CDR3: TGTGCCAGCAGCCCCTATAGCGGGAGCACAGATACGCAGTATTTT.